What follows are 14 T cell receptor beta chains derived from one specimen sequenced in a study of blood T cell repertoires in COVID-19. Assay used: immunoSEQ multiplex PCR; TCRdb lists only in-frame clones, some missing. Of 95,000 to 150,000 clones listed, 55% to 70% are singletons. The sequenced sample was peripheral blood. These receptors were taken from a woman between 65 and 79 years old with acute or convalescent COVID-19.

The rearrangement links TRBV5-4 to TRBJ1-2; D call uncertain. CDR1 is SGHNT and CDR2 is YYREEE in the germline V gene (reference sequence). The CDR3 covers 18 residues. V was cut by 4 bases and J by 0 bases, with 22 bases left in between. CDR3 nucleotides: TGTGCCAGCAGCCCGATAACGCCGCTGACGGGAGCTAACTATGGCTACACCTTC. This sequence encodes CASSPITPLTGANYGYTF.

About this clone: This clone may be a read error of a much larger clone one base away. Other DNA sequences in the sample encode the same CDR3. The J gene is TRBJ2-7, the V gene TRBV20-1; D is uncertain. This CDR3 has 11 residues. Germline V gene data show CDR1 as DFQATT and CDR2 as SNEGSKA (reference sequence). The CDR3: CSASSSYEQYF. In DNA, the CDR3 is TGCAGTGCTAGTTCATCCTACGAACAGTACTTC.

This chain links TRBV4-3 with TRBJ1-5; D is unresolved. V was clipped by 1 base and J by 7 bases, with 8 bases between them. CDR1 is LGHNA, CDR2 YSLEER, per germline. The CDR3 runs 13 residues. The CDR3 here is CASSQAPGQPQHF. The CDR3, as DNA: TGCGCCAGCAGCCAAGCCCCGGGACAGCCCCAGCATTTT.

This rearrangement joins TRBV19 to TRBJ1-2; 7 bases match TRBD1. The CDR3 runs to 15 residues. Germline assignment: CDR1 LNHDA and CDR2 SQIVND (reference sequence). J lost 4 bases, V lost 3 bases, and 8 bases had no gene match. The CDR3 region has the DNA TGTGCCAGTAGTATTCAGGGAACAGGGGCCTATGGCTACACCTTC. Translating gives CASSIQGTGAYGYTF.

J is TRBJ2-1 and V is TRBV18; D may be TRBD2 (6 bases). The CDR3 length is 15 residues. The ends were cut back, 2 bases at V and 4 bases at J, with 12 bases in the middle. Germline assignment: CDR1 KGHSH and CDR2 LQKENI. CDR3 residues: CASSPGGIDYNEQFF. CDR3 DNA sequence: TGTGCCAGCTCACCAGGGGGGATTGATTACAATGAGCAGTTCTTC.

This chain uses TRBV24-1 with TRBJ2-5, with 11 bases aligning to TRBD1. The germline CDR1 and CDR2 sequences are KGHDR and SFDVKD. Germline trimming cut 1 base from V and 3 bases from J; bases unmatched to any gene: 3. The CDR3 contains 16 residues. The CDR3 region is CATSDFRTGGEETQYF. CDR3 in DNA: TGTGCCACCAGTGATTTCAGGACAGGGGGCGAAGAGACCCAGTACTTC.

V and J are TRBV9 and TRBJ1-2; D perhaps matches TRBD1 (6 bases). CDR3 length: 17 amino acids. Germline V CDR1 and CDR2: SGDLS, YYNGEE. Trimming stripped 0 bases from V and 6 bases from J, with 21 bases between. CDR3 DNA: TGTGCCAGCAGCGTAGATTGGACCCCAACAGGGAGGGATGGCTACACCTTC. This gives the protein CASSVDWTPTGRDGYTF.

This sequence joins TRBV5-1 and TRBJ1-6, with 7 nucleotides matching TRBD1. The CDR3 loop spans 15 amino acids. Trimming cost V 0 bases and J 10 bases; bases outside gene matches: 7. CDR1 is SGHRS and CDR2 is YFSETQ in the germline V gene. The CDR3 coding sequence is TGCGCCAGCAGCTTGGCCGGGACAGTACGCTCACCCCTCCACTTT. Its translation: CASSLAGTVRSPLHF. The variable domain in full, completed from reference TRBV5-1 and TRBJ1-6, reads KAGVTQTPRYLIKTRGQQVTLSCSPISGHRSVSWYQQTPGQGLQFLFEYFSETQRNKGNFPGRFSGRQFSNSRSEMNVSTLELGDSALYLCASSLAGTVRSPLHFGNGTRLTVT.

In its sample, this clone was seen a few times. The V and J genes are TRBV18 and TRBJ2-5; 8 bases are a match to TRBD1. J gave up 0 bases and V 2 bases, and 5 bases lay outside the gene matches. The CDR3 length is 16 residues. Germline loops: CDR1 KGHSH, CDR2 LQKENI. CDR3 residues: CASSPDRGQYQETQYF. The CDR3 DNA reads as TGTGCCAGCTCACCAGACAGGGGTCAGTACCAAGAGACCCAGTACTTC.

This sequence joins TRBV5-5 and TRBJ2-5; 12 nucleotides line up with TRBD1. J gave up 5 bases and V 4 bases, and 9 bases lay outside the gene matches. CDR3 length equals 16 residues. The germline V gene has CDR1 SGHKS and CDR2 YYEKEE (reference sequence). Written as DNA, the CDR3 is TGTGCCAGCAGCCCGCTGGGACAGGGGGCGCAGGAGACCCAGTACTTC. Its translation is CASSPLGQGAQETQYF.

V gene TRBV21-1 combines with J gene TRBJ1-4. TRBV21-1 is marked as a pseudogene. CDR3 length equals 14 residues. CDR3 protein: CASSKEPSCEKLFF. CDR3 nucleotide sequence: TGTGCCAGCAGCAAAGAGCCGTCATGTGAAAAACTGTTTTTT.

The genes are TRBV21-1 and TRBJ1-5; TRBD1 is the table's D call, not checked against the DNA. TRBV21-1 is an annotated pseudogene. CDR3 length: 15 residues. The CDR3 here is CASTGTDYSNQPQHF. The CDR3 DNA is TGTGCCAGCACCGGGACAGATTATAGCAATCAGCCCCAGCATTTT.

V usage is TRBV30 and J usage is TRBJ1-5; 7 nucleotides align to TRBD1. This CDR3 region has 15 residues. Per the germline V gene, CDR1 is GTSNPN and CDR2 is SVGIG (reference sequence). V lost 2 bases and J lost 5; bases outside the gene matches: 9. The CDR3 loop is CAWSTSDRIYQPQHF. DNA of the CDR3: TGTGCCTGGAGTACCTCGGACAGGATCTATCAGCCCCAGCATTTT.

Ten or more counts support this clone. The genes are TRBV27 and TRBJ1-1, with D possibly TRBD1 on 5 matching bases. This CDR3 contains 13 residues. Looked up from germline, CDR1 is MNHEY and CDR2 is SMNVEV (reference sequence). With 3 bases removed from V and 3 bases from J, the gap between germline ends came to 8 bases. In nucleotides, the CDR3 is TGTGCCAGCAGTTTCTGGGGCGACACTGAAGCTTTCTTT. Its translation is CASSFWGDTEAFF.